These 18 T cell receptor beta chains were sequenced from one sample in a study of blood T cells in healthy people across ages. For the second PCR, which ran for roughly 6 to 12 cycles, a sample-barcoded 5' primer and a J-beta primer mix were used. TCRdb redid the calling of the 5' RACE reads with MiXCR, one entry per CDR3 protein. Of 540,000 or so distinct CDR3 sequences in the sample, 25% to 30% were seen once. The sequencing sample was made of blood. Source of these receptors: a woman aged 70 to 79 in good health.

Only a few counts were recorded for this clonotype. This chain connects TRBV9 to TRBJ2-7; D is possibly TRBD1 or TRBD2 (5 bases each). The V gene lost 0 bases and the J gene lost 6 bases, with 13 bases spanning the gap. The CDR3 contains 14 residues. Per germline, CDR1 SGDLS and CDR2 YYNGEE. This CDR3 reads CASSVGGRGGEQYF. In DNA, the CDR3 is TGTGCCAGCAGCGTAGGGGGACGGGGTGGCGAGCAGTACTTC.

Only a few counts were recorded for this clonotype. V gene TRBV5-1 combines with J gene TRBJ1-2, with D unclear. Germline assignment: CDR1 SGHRS and CDR2 YFSETQ. Trimming left V 4 bases short and J 0 bases short, with 10 bases between. The CDR3 has 14 amino acids. DNA for the CDR3: TGCGCCAGCAGCATTACAAGCTCTAACTATGGCTACACCTTC. It is translated as CASSITSSNYGYTF.

CDR3: CSGSNSYEQYF. CDR3 nucleotide sequence: TGCAGCGGCTCAAACTCCTACGAGCAGTACTTC. This chain uses TRBV29-1 with TRBJ2-7; D call uncertain. CDR1 is SQVTM and CDR2 is ANQGSEA in the germline V gene. This CDR3 has 11 amino acids. V lost 7 bases and J 0 bases, leaving 7 bases between the germline ends.

This clonotype has a count of ten or more. The rearrangement joins TRBV5-1 to TRBJ2-5; 8 nucleotides agree with TRBD1. The CDR3 loop spans 14 amino acids. J gave up 5 bases and V 4 bases, and 7 bases lay outside the gene matches. Germline CDR1 SGHRS, CDR2 YFSETQ. The CDR3 coding sequence is TGCGCCAGCAGCCCAGGGACAGGCGGGGAGACCCAGTACTTC. Encoded protein: CASSPGTGGETQYF.

This clonotype has more than one count but fewer than ten. J is TRBJ2-7 and V is TRBV14, with a weak D call TRBD1 (5 bases). V was shortened by 4 bases and J by 3 bases, with 16 bases between the two germline ends. Per germline, CDR1 SGHDN and CDR2 FVKESK. The CDR3 is 15 amino acids. For the CDR3, the DNA is TGTGCCAGCAGCCCTCGAATGGCAGGGTTCTACGAGCAGTACTTC. Translating gives CASSPRMAGFYEQYF.

For the CDR3, the DNA is TGTGCCAGCAGCCAAGAAGATGGGTTGGGGACTAGCGGCCACAATGAGCAGTTCTTC. Its protein product is CASSQEDGLGTSGHNEQFF. J is TRBJ2-1 and V is TRBV4-2; 11 bases match TRBD2. This CDR3 comprises 19 residues. The V segment lost 0 bases and the J segment 5 bases; nucleotides outside the gene matches: 12. Germline loops: CDR1 LGHNA, CDR2 YNFKEQ.

This chain connects TRBV7-8 to TRBJ2-7, with TRBD2 identical over 7 bases. Looked up from germline, CDR1 is SGHVS and CDR2 is FQNEAQ. V trimming: 1 base; J trimming: 1 base; junction bases outside the gene matches: 16. The CDR3 runs to 19 residues. Written as DNA, the CDR3 is TGTGCCAGCAGCTTAGTTACGACGGCTAGCGGACGGAGGTCCTACGAGCAGTACTTC. Translating it yields CASSLVTTASGRRSYEQYF.

The table lists this clonotype with a few counts. The CDR3 loop is CAITEKGQGYTGELFF. The CDR3 DNA sequence: TGTGCCATCACCGAGAAGGGACAGGGTTACACCGGGGAGCTGTTTTTT. This chain uses TRBV10-3 with TRBJ2-2; 9 positions agree with TRBD1. Per germline, CDR1 ENHRY and CDR2 SYGVKD. Losses at the gene ends were 7 bases for V and 3 bases for J; bases not matched to a gene: 9. The CDR3 runs to 16 residues.

This clonotype has just a few counts. The J gene is TRBJ1-2, the V gene TRBV18; no reliable D call. The CDR3 spans 12 residues. Germline CDR1 and CDR2: KGHSH and LQKENI. Between the trimmed V and J ends, which lost 0 bases and 8 bases, there was a span of 7 bases. The CDR3 coding sequence is TGTGCCAGCTCACCACCAATCCAAGGCTACACCTTC. Protein: CASSPPIQGYTF.

V and J are TRBV11-3 and TRBJ1-1; TRBD1 is a possible D gene (5 bases). Looked up from germline, CDR1 is SGHNT and CDR2 is YENEEA. This CDR3 is built from 14 residues. V was trimmed by 5 bases and J by 6 bases, leaving 16 bases between them. The CDR3 region has the DNA TGTGCCAGCAGCCATCGGGGGAGGAGCCCTGAAGCTTTCTTT. Protein sequence: CASSHRGRSPEAFF.

There are a few counts of this clonotype. This chain connects TRBV14 to TRBJ2-6; D gene unclear. The CDR3 spans 15 residues. Trimming cost V 4 bases and J 2 bases, with 9 bases left between them. Germline V gene sequence: CDR1 SGHDN, CDR2 FVKESK. This chain's CDR3 is CASSRMGAGANVLTF. The CDR3 DNA follows: TGTGCCAGCAGCCGCATGGGCGCTGGGGCCAACGTCCTGACTTTC.

The chain is built from TRBV6-6 and TRBJ2-1; TRBD2 might be the D (6 bases). Germline loops: CDR1 MNHNY, CDR2 SVGAGI (reference sequence). The CDR3 contains 16 residues. V was pared by 5 bases and J by 1 base, with 15 bases between. The CDR3 loop reads CASSTIRAGSYNEQFF. The CDR3 region has the DNA TGTGCCAGCAGTACCATCAGAGCGGGTTCCTACAATGAGCAGTTCTTC.

This clonotype was recorded a few times. The CDR3 reads CASSVTGQETQYF. Here the CDR3 DNA reads TGTGCCAGCAGTGTGACAGGGCAAGAGACCCAGTACTTC. The genes are TRBV6-1 and TRBJ2-5; 7 bases line up with TRBD1. CDR1 and CDR2 (germline): MNHNS, SASEGT. Trimming removed 4 bases from V and 2 bases from J; junction bases left unmatched: 1. The CDR3 contains 13 residues.

This clonotype appeared a few times. The V gene is TRBV7-2, the J gene TRBJ2-3; TRBD1 matches at 7 bases. The CDR3 totals 14 residues. The germline V gene encodes CDR1 SGHTA and CDR2 FQGNSA. V trimming: 5 bases; J trimming: 4 bases; junction bases outside the gene matches: 6. CDR3 nucleotide sequence: TGTGCCAGCAGCCAAATGACAGGGTCAGATACGCAGTATTTT. It codes for CASSQMTGSDTQYF.

This clonotype was observed a few times. The chain links TRBV29-1 to TRBJ2-3; tentative D call: TRBD2 (6 bases). This CDR3 spans 14 amino acids. Germline CDR1 reads SQVTM; CDR2 reads ANQGSEA. Trimming removed 7 bases from V and 0 bases from J, with 14 bases in between. In DNA form, the CDR3 reads TGCAGCGGTTCGGAGGGGAGAAGCACAGATACGCAGTATTTT. This codes for CSGSEGRSTDTQYF.

CDR3 sequence: CASSQDISGQGHNSPLHF. In DNA, the CDR3 is TGCGCCAGCAGCCAAGATATCTCGGGGCAAGGGCATAATTCACCCCTCCACTTT. V and J are TRBV4-3 and TRBJ1-6, with D possibly TRBD1 on 5 matching bases. V lost 0 bases to trimming and J lost 5 bases, with 17 bases between them. CDR1 is LGHNA, CDR2 YSLEER, per germline. There are 18 residues in the CDR3.

This chain joins TRBV28 and TRBJ1-4, with 7 bases aligning to TRBD1. The CDR3 is made up of 13 amino acids. V shed 9 bases and J 8 bases; nucleotides not matched to a gene: 9. The germline CDR1 and CDR2 sequences are MDHEN and SYDVKM. CDR3 nucleotides: TGTGCCAGTCAGACAGGGTTGGGGGAAAAACTGTTTTTT. It specifies CASQTGLGEKLFF.

In its sample, this clonotype was seen a few times. The J gene is TRBJ1-6, the V gene TRBV4-2; 7 nucleotides match TRBD1. Germline loops: CDR1 LGHNA, CDR2 YNFKEQ. The CDR3 extends over 16 amino acids. V shed 0 bases and J 10 bases; nucleotides not matched to a gene: 9. The CDR3 region is CASSQDMGQTGSPLHF. For the CDR3, the DNA is TGTGCCAGCAGCCAAGATATGGGACAGACGGGATCACCCCTCCACTTT.